This T cell receptor beta chain emerged from a study of graft-versus-host responses after intestinal transplantation. Note on this clone: Its target is not known.

Clones were sequenced by immunoSEQ multiplex PCR, and TCRdb holds only the in-frame ones, with some missing. Found here are roughly 9,600 clones, about 76% of them singletons; the top ten hold roughly 21%. Intraepithelial and lamina propria lymphocytes were released after the graft tissue was processed. Findings of the study overall: GvH clones were identified in recipient marrow, with some first appearing in ileum or blood. Early after transplant, HvG declines were associated with peak levels of circulating GvH clones.

The V gene's germline CDR1 is ENHRY and CDR2 SYGVKD. V shed 6 bases, J shed 9 bases, and the junction held 8 bases outside the gene matches. The CDR3 length is 15 residues. The source is a human patient who received an intestinal transplant, so some T cells may come from the graft donor. The chain has TRBV10-3 and TRBJ1-6; 10 bases align to TRBD1. This specimen consisted of ileum tissue, obtained about 440 days after intestinal transplantation. The CDR3 nucleotides read TGTGCCATCAGCGAACGACAGGGGGCAGCTTCACCCCTCCACTTT. This gives the protein CAISERQGAASPLHF.